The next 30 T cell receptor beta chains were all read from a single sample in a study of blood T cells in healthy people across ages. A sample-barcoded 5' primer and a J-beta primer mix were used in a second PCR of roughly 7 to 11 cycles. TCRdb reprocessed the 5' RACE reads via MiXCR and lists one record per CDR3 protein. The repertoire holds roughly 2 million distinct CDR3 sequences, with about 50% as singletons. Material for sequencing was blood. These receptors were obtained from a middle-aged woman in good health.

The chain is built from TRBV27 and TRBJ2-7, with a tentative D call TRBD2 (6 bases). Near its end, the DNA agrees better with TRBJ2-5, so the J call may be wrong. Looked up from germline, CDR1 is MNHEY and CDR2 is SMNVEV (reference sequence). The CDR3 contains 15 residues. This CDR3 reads CASSSWGVGRETQYF. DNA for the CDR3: TGTGCCAGCAGTTCTTGGGGGGTAGGTCGGGAGACCCAGTACTTC.

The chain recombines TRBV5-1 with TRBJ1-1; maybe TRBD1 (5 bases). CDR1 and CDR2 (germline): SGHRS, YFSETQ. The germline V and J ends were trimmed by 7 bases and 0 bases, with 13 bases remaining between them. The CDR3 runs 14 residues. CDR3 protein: CASGQGGVNTEAFF. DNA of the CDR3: TGCGCCAGCGGGCAGGGCGGGGTGAACACTGAAGCTTTCTTT.

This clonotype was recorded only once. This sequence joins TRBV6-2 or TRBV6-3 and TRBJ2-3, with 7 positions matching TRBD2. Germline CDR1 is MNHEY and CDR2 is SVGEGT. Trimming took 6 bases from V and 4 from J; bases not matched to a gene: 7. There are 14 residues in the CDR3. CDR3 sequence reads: CASSHPSGADTQYF. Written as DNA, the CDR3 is TGTGCCAGCAGCCACCCTAGCGGTGCAGATACGCAGTATTTT.

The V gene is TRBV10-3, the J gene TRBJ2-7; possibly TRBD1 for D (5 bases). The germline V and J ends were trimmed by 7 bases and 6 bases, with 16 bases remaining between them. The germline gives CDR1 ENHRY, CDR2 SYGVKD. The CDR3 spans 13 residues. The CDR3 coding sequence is TGTGCCATCACTCGAACAGGCCCCGGCGAGCAGTACTTC. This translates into CAITRTGPGEQYF.

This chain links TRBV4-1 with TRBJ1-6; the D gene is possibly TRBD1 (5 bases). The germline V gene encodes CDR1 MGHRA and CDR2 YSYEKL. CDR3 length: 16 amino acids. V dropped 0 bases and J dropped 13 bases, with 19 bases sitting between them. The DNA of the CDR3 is TGCGCCAGCAGCCAAGATCGGGCGGCCCAGGGATCGCCCCTCCACTTT. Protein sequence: CASSQDRAAQGSPLHF.

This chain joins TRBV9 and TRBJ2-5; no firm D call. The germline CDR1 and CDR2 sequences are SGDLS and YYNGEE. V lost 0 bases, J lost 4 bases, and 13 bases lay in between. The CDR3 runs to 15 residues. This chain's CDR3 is CASSVEGNPGETQYF. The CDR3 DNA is TGTGCCAGCAGCGTAGAGGGCAACCCGGGAGAGACCCAGTACTTC. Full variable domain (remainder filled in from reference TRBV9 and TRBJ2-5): DSGVTQTPKHLITATGQRVTLRCSPRSGDLSVYWYQQSLDQGLQFLIQYYNGEERAKGNILERFSAQQFPDLHSELNLSSLELGDSALYFCASSVEGNPGETQYFGPGTRLLVL.

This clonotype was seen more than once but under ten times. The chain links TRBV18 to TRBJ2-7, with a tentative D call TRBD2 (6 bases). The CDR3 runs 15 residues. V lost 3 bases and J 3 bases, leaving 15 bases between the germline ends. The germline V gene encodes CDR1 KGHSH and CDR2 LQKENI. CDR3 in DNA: TGTGCCAGCTCACCGATATCGGGAGAGGTCTACGAGCAGTACTTC. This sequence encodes CASSPISGEVYEQYF.

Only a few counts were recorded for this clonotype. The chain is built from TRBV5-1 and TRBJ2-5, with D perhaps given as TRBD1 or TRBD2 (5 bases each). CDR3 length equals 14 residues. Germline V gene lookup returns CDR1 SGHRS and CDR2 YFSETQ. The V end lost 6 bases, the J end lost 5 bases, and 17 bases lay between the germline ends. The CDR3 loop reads CASTRREGLETQYF. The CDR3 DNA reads TGCGCCAGCACCCGGAGAGAGGGGTTGGAGACCCAGTACTTC.

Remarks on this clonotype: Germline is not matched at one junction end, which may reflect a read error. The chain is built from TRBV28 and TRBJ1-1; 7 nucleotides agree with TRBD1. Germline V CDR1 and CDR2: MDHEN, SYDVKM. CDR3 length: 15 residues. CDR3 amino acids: CATLKTGAKNTEAFF. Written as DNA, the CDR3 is TGTGCCACCTTAAAAACAGGGGCCAAGAACACTGAGGCTTTCTTT.

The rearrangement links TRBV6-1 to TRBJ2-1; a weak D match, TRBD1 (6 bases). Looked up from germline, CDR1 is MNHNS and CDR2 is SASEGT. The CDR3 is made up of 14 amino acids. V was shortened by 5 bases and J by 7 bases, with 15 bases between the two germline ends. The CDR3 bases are TGTGCCAGCAGTACCGGGACAATGAGGAATGAGCAGTTCTTC. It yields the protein CASSTGTMRNEQFF.

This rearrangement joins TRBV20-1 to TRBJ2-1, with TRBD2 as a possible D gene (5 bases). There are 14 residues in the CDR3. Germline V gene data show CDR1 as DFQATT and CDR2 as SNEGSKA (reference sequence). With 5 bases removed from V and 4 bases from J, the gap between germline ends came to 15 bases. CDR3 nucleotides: TGCAGTGCTGAGAGGGCTACTAGTTACAATGAGCAGTTCTTC. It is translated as CSAERATSYNEQFF.

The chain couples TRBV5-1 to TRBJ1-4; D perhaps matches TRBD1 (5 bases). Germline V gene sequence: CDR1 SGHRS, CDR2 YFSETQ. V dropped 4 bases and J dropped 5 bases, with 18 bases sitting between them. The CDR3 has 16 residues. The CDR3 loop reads CASSLPIGTDNEKLFF. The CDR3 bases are TGCGCCAGCAGCCTCCCGATCGGGACGGACAATGAAAAACTGTTTTTT.

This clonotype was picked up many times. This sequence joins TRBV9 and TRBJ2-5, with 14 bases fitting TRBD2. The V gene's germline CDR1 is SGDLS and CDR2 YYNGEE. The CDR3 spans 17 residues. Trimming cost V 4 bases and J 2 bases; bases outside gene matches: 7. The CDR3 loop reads CASSPTSGGASQETQYF. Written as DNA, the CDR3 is TGTGCCAGCAGCCCGACTAGCGGGGGGGCCTCACAAGAGACCCAGTACTTC.

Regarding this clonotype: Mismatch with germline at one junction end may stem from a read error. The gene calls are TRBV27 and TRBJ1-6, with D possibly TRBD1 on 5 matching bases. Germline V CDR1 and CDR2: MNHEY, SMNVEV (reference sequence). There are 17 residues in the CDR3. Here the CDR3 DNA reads TGTGCCAACAGTTTATTCTTTCAGGGAGACTATAATTCACCCCTCCACTTT. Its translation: CANSLFFQGDYNSPLHF.

For the CDR3, the DNA is TGTGCCAGCAGTTTAAACCCGGGACAGTACAATGAGCAGTTCTTC. This encodes CASSLNPGQYNEQFF. The chain employs TRBV27 and TRBJ2-1, with TRBD1 identical over 7 bases. The CDR3 spans 15 residues. The V gene's germline CDR1 is MNHEY and CDR2 SMNVEV (reference sequence). The V gene end was trimmed by 2 bases and the J gene end by 4 bases; junction bases not matched to a gene: 5.

The CDR3 spells CSARVDGGAVYEQYF. In DNA, the CDR3 is TGCAGTGCTAGAGTAGACGGGGGGGCCGTATACGAGCAGTACTTC. The chain couples TRBV20-1 to TRBJ2-7, with TRBD2 matching 8 bases. The CDR3 spans 15 residues. Germline V gene sequence: CDR1 DFQATT, CDR2 SNEGSKA (reference sequence). The junction had 9 bases not matched to a gene; V was cut back by 1 base and J by 4 bases.

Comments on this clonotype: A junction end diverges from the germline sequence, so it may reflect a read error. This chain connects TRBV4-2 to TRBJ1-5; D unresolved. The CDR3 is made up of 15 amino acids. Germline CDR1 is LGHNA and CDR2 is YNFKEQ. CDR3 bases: TGTGCCAGCAGCCAAGACGACATAGCCAATCGGCCCCAGCATTTT. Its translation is CASSQDDIANRPQHF.

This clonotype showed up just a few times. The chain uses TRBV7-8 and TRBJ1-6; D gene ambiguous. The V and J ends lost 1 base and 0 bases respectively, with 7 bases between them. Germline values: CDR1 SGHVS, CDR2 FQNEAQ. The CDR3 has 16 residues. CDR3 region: CASSLGASSYNSPLHF. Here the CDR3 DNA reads TGTGCCAGCAGCTTAGGGGCCAGCTCCTATAATTCACCCCTCCACTTT. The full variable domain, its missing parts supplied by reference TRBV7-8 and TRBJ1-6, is GAGVSQSPRYKVAKRGQDVALRCDPISGHVSLFWYQQALGQGPEFLTYFQNEAQLDKSGLPSDRFFAERPEGSVSTLKIQRTQQEDSAVYLCASSLGASSYNSPLHFGNGTRLTVT.

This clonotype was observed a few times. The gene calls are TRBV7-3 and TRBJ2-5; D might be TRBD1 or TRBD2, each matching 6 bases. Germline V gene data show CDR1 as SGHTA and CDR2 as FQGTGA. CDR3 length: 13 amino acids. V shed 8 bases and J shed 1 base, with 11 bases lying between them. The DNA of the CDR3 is TGTGCCAGCGGTACGGGGGCCCAAGAGACCCAGTACTTC. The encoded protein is CASGTGAQETQYF.

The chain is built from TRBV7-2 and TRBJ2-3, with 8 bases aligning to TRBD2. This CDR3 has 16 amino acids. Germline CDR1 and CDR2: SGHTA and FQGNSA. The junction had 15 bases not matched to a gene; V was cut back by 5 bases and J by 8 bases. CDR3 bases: TGTGCCAGCAGCCCCCCGAATGAAGGGGCGGGGGGTACGCAGTATTTT. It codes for CASSPPNEGAGGTQYF.

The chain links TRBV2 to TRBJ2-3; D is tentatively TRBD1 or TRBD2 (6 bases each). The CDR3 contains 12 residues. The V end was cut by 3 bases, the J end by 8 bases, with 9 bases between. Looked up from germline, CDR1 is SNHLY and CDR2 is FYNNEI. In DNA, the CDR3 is TGTGCCAGCAGTGACGAGGGGGGTACGCAGTATTTT. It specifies CASSDEGGTQYF.

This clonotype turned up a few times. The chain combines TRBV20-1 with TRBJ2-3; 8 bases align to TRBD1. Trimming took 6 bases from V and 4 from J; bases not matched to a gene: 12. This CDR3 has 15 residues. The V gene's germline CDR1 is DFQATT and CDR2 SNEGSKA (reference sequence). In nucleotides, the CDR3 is TGCAGTGCCCCAGATTCCGGGACAGGATCAGATACGCAGTATTTT. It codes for CSAPDSGTGSDTQYF.

CDR3 bases: TGCGCCAGCAGCCAAGAGGTCTGGGTGGGATACAATGAGCAGTTCTTC. This codes for CASSQEVWVGYNEQFF. V gene TRBV4-3 combines with J gene TRBJ2-1, with D uncertain. Trimming cost V 0 bases and J 4 bases, with 13 bases left between them. Germline values: CDR1 LGHNA, CDR2 YSLEER. The CDR3 is 16 amino acids.

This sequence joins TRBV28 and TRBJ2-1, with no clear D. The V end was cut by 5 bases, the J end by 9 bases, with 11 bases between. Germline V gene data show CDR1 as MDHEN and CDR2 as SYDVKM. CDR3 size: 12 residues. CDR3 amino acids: CASSPDPSEQFF. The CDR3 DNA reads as TGTGCCAGCAGTCCAGACCCCAGTGAGCAGTTCTTC.

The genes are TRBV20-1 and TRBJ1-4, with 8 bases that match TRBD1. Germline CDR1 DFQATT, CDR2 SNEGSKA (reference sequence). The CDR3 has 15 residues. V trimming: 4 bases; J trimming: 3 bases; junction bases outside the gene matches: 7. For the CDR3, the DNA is TGCAGTGCTACAAGGACAGGGTCCCCTAATGAAAAACTGTTTTTT. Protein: CSATRTGSPNEKLFF.

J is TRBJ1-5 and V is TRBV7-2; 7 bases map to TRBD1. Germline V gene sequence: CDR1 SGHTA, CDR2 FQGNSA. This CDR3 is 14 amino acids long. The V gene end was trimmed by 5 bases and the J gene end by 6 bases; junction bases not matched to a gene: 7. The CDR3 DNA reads TGTGCCAGCAGCACCGACAGGGAAGCTCAGCCCCAGCATTTT. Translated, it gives CASSTDREAQPQHF.

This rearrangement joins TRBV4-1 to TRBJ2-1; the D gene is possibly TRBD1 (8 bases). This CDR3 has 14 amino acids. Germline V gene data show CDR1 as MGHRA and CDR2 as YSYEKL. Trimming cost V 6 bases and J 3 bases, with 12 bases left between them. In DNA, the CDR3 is TGCGCCAGCAGGGACAGGGAGGGCTACAATGAGCAGTTCTTC. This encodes CASRDREGYNEQFF.

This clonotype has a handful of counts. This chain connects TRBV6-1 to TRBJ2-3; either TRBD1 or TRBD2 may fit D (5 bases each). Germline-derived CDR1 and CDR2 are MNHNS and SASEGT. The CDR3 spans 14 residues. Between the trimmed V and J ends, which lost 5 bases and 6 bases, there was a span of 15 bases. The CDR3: CASSRDPRGDTQYF. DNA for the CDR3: TGTGCCAGCAGTCGGGACCCGAGGGGCGATACGCAGTATTTT.

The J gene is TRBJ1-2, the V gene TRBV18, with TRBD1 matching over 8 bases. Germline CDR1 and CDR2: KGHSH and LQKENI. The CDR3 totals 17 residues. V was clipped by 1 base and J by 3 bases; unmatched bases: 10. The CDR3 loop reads CASSPRQGLSEDYGYTF. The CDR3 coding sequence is TGTGCCAGCTCACCACGACAGGGGTTATCCGAGGACTATGGCTACACCTTC.

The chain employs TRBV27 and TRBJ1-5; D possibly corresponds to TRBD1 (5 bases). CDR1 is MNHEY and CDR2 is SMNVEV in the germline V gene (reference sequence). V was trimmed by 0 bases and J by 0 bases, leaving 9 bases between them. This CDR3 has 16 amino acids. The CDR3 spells CASSLSRDYSNQPQHF. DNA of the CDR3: TGTGCCAGCAGTTTATCACGGGACTATAGCAATCAGCCCCAGCATTTT.